The 30 T cell receptor beta chains reported below all come from one sample, sequenced in a study of T cells expressing NK-cell markers (dated by TCRdb to the early 2020s). Library creation used 5' RACE. The data were produced on an Illumina HiSeq 2000. Following reprocessing of the reads by TCRdb, the data hold one row per CDR3 protein sequence and no DNA is available. In this sample's table one finds about 540,000 distinct CDR3 sequences. The biggest ten clones account for roughly 3.6% of the sample. The sequencing input was blood T cells: a sorted CD56 or NKG2C T cell subset, CD4+ or CD8+ T cells, or bulk PBMC T cells (not recorded which). The receptors here all came from a man between 18 and 29 years old in good health. Donor details come from another sample of the same person, matched by shared clones.

This chain links TRBV12-3 or TRBV12-4 with TRBJ2-1. CDR3 size: 12 residues. CDR3 sequence reads: CASSQLGSWQFF.

The gene calls are TRBV28 and TRBJ2-7. In germline, CDR1 is MDHEN, CDR2 SYDVKM. The CDR3 is 16 amino acids. The CDR3 region is CASSSPTTSISYEQYF.

This chain uses TRBV6-1 with TRBJ1-1; TCRdb outputs TRBD1, but without DNA this stays unchecked. The CDR3 contains 15 residues. Germline-derived CDR1 and CDR2 are MNHNS and SASEGT. CDR3 in amino acids: CASSEQGAFGTEAFF.

This CDR3 is CASSLSSGSHEQYF. The chain employs TRBV2 and TRBJ2-7; TCRdb designates TRBD1, a call that cannot be tested without DNA. Germline V gene sequence: CDR1 SNHLY, CDR2 FYNNEI. There are 14 residues in the CDR3.

The chain couples TRBV19 to TRBJ1-3; TCRdb selects TRBD1, and the lack of DNA leaves this call unchecked. The germline CDR1 and CDR2 sequences are LNHDA and SQIVND (reference sequence). The CDR3 covers 15 residues. The CDR3 protein is CASSMRGTAGNTIYF. Filled out from reference TRBV19 and TRBJ1-3, the complete variable domain reads DGGITQSPKYLFRKEGQNVTLSCEQNLNHDAMYWYRQDPGQGLRLIYYSQIVNDFQKGDIAEGYSVSREKKESFPLTVTSAQKNPTAFYLCASSMRGTAGNTIYFGEGSWLTVV.

The V gene is TRBV9, the J gene TRBJ2-3; TCRdb returns TRBD1, unconfirmable since there is no DNA. Germline values: CDR1 SGDLS, CDR2 YYNGEE. The CDR3 covers 16 residues. CDR3 amino acids: CASSLGRGGRTDTQYF.

J is TRBJ1-5 and V is TRBV20-1. CDR1 is DFQATT, CDR2 SNEGSKA, per germline (reference sequence). This CDR3 spans 13 amino acids. The CDR3 reads CRSSGGLHQPQHF.

The rearrangement joins TRBV27 to TRBJ2-1; TCRdb lists TRBD1, though no DNA is available to test this call. CDR3 length: 12 amino acids. Germline V CDR1 and CDR2: MNHEY, SMNVEV (reference sequence). The CDR3 protein is CASRNRVSEQFF.

This chain uses TRBV12-3 or TRBV12-4 with TRBJ1-1. The CDR3 runs 14 residues. The CDR3 reads CASSFGLGSTEAFF.

This chain joins TRBV11-2 and TRBJ2-1; TCRdb lists TRBD1, though no DNA is available to test this call. CDR3 size: 15 residues. Germline lookup yields CDR1 SGHAT and CDR2 FQNNGV. CDR3 in amino acids: CASSLIQGLYNEQFF.

The rearrangement uses TRBV18 and TRBJ2-7. The CDR3 totals 12 residues. The germline V gene has CDR1 KGHSH and CDR2 LQKENI. The CDR3 here is CASSPNYYEQYF.

This chain links TRBV24-1 with TRBJ1-2. CDR1 and CDR2 (germline): KGHDR, SFDVKD. The CDR3 consists of 14 residues. CDR3: CATSPGPSFRGYTF.

The V and J genes are TRBV12-3 or TRBV12-4 and TRBJ2-3; TCRdb returns TRBD2, unconfirmable since there is no DNA. CDR3 size: 17 residues. CDR3 sequence reads: CASSLIGSGEITDTQYF.

This chain uses TRBV2 with TRBJ1-2; the D call from TCRdb, TRBD1, cannot be confirmed without DNA. The V gene's germline CDR1 is SNHLY and CDR2 FYNNEI. The CDR3 extends over 15 amino acids. CDR3 in amino acids: CASLQQGSANYGYTF.

This sequence joins TRBV29-1 and TRBJ2-1; the D call from TCRdb, TRBD2, cannot be confirmed without DNA. The CDR3 runs to 16 residues. Germline values: CDR1 SQVTM, CDR2 ANQGSEA. The chain's CDR3 is CSVEIGPASSYNEQFF.

This chain links TRBV7-9 with TRBJ2-1; TCRdb's D call, TRBD1, is unchecked because there is no DNA. Per germline, CDR1 SEHNR and CDR2 FQNEAQ (reference sequence). The CDR3 spans 16 residues. The CDR3 is CASSARTGKKSNEQFF.

The rearrangement links TRBV7-9 to TRBJ2-5. CDR3 length: 13 amino acids. Per germline, CDR1 SEHNR and CDR2 FQNEAQ (reference sequence). CDR3 in amino acids: CASSFHVKETQYF.

The CDR3 region is CSAYTGTECCTF. The chain carries TRBV20-1 and TRBJ1-2; TCRdb selects TRBD1, and the lack of DNA leaves this call unchecked. There are 12 residues in the CDR3. The germline V gene has CDR1 DFQATT and CDR2 SNEGSKA (reference sequence).

This CDR3 reads CSAGTGIRPQYF. The gene calls are TRBV29-1 and TRBJ2-5; TCRdb returns TRBD1, unconfirmable since there is no DNA. This CDR3 comprises 12 residues. In germline, CDR1 is SQVTM, CDR2 ANQGSEA.

The chain recombines TRBV18 with TRBJ2-3. The CDR3 is 16 residues long. Per the germline V gene, CDR1 is KGHSH and CDR2 is LQKENI. CDR3 residues: CASSPDSNLATDTQYF.

V is TRBV5-1 and J is TRBJ2-1; TCRdb's assignment of TRBD1 cannot be checked, as there is no DNA. The CDR3 is made up of 14 amino acids. CDR1 SGHRS and CDR2 YFSETQ come from the germline V gene. The CDR3 reads CASSLGGLSNEQFF.

The V and J genes are TRBV4-3 and TRBJ1-1; TCRdb names TRBD1, which stays unverified in the absence of DNA. The CDR3 contains 15 residues. The germline CDR1 and CDR2 sequences are LGHNA and YSLEER. The CDR3 sequence: CASSHGTGQSGEAFF.

This sequence joins TRBV7-9 and TRBJ2-3. CDR3 length: 13 amino acids. CDR1 is SEHNR, CDR2 FQNEAQ, per germline (reference sequence). CDR3 sequence reads: CASSSSGGDTQYF.

The chain has TRBV12-3 or TRBV12-4 and TRBJ2-7; TCRdb's D call of TRBD2 is untestable without DNA. The CDR3 runs 17 residues. The CDR3 spells CASSQERGGGPTGEQYF.

The rearrangement joins TRBV19 to TRBJ1-1; without DNA, the TCRdb call of TRBD1 cannot be checked. The CDR3 extends over 15 amino acids. CDR1 is LNHDA, CDR2 SQIVND, per germline (reference sequence). The CDR3 protein is CASSIGPGKNTEAFF.

The V and J genes are TRBV6-1 and TRBJ2-1; the TRBD2 assignment by TCRdb is unverifiable without DNA. The CDR3 is 16 residues long. Germline lookup yields CDR1 MNHNS and CDR2 SASEGT. The CDR3 loop reads CASRPRLAGGPPEQFF.

The chain employs TRBV5-1 and TRBJ1-5; as DNA is missing, the TRBD1 call by TCRdb cannot be tested. From germline, CDR1 is SGHRS and CDR2 YFSETQ. The CDR3 has 14 amino acids. The CDR3 loop reads CASSLAGRDQPQHF.

The V and J genes are TRBV10-3 and TRBJ2-7; with no DNA, the TCRdb D assignment of TRBD1 cannot be verified. The CDR3 has 14 residues. Germline CDR1 ENHRY, CDR2 SYGVKD. This chain's CDR3 is CAISERGGSNEQYF.

The chain joins TRBV5-1 to TRBJ2-3; TCRdb returns TRBD2, unconfirmable since there is no DNA. There are 15 residues in the CDR3. CDR1 and CDR2 (germline): SGHRS, YFSETQ. Here the CDR3 reads CASEGLAGARDTQYF.

The CDR3 loop reads CASSTQGASEKLFF. The chain couples TRBV7-9 to TRBJ1-4; absent DNA, TCRdb's TRBD1 call cannot be checked. The V gene's germline CDR1 is SEHNR and CDR2 FQNEAQ (reference sequence). The CDR3 totals 14 residues.